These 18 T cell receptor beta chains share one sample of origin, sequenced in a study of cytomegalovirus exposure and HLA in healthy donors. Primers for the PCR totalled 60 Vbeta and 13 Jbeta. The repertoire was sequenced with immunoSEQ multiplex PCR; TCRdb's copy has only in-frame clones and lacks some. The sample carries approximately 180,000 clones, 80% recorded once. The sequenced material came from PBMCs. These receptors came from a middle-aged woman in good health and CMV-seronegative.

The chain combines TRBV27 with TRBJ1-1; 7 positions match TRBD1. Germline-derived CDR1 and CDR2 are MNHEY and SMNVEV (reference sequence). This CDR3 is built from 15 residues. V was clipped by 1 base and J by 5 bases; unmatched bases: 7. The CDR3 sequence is CASSLFGRGYTEAFF. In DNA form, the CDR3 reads TGTGCCAGCAGTTTATTTGGCAGGGGGTATACTGAAGCTTTCTTT.

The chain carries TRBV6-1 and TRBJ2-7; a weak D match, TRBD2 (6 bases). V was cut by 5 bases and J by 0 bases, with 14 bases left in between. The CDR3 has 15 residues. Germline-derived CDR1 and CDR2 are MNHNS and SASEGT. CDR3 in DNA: TGTGCCAGCAGTAAGAGCGGGCTGAGCTCCTACGAGCAGTACTTC. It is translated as CASSKSGLSSYEQYF.

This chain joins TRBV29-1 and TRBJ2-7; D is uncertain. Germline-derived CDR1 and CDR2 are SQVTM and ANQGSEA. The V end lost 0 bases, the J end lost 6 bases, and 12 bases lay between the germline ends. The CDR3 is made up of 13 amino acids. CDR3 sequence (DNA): TGCAGCGTTGAAGAAGGCGCGGCTGGCGAGCAGTACGTC. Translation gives CSVEEGAAGEQYV.

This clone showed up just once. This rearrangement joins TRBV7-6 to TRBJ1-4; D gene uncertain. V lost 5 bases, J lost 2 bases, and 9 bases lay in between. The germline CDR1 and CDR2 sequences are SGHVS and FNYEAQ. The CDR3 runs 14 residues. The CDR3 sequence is CASSPHLTNEKLFF. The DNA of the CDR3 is TGTGCCAGCAGCCCCCATTTGACTAATGAAAAACTGTTTTTT.

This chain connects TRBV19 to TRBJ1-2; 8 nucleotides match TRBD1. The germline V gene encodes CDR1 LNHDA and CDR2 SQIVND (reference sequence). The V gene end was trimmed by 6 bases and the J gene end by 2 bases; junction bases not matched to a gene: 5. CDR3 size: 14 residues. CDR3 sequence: CASRRTGINYGYTF. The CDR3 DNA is TGTGCCAGTAGGCGGACAGGGATCAACTATGGCTACACCTTC.

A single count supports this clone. This CDR3 is CASRGQGRTYEQYF. The CDR3 bases are TGTGCCAGCAGGGGGCAGGGCCGAACTTACGAGCAGTACTTC. This chain joins TRBV2 and TRBJ2-7; D might be TRBD1 (5 bases). V shed 6 bases and J shed 4 bases, with 16 bases lying between them. Germline values: CDR1 SNHLY, CDR2 FYNNEI. This CDR3 contains 14 residues. Full variable domain (rest looked up from reference TRBV2 and TRBJ2-7): EPEVTQTPSHQVTQMGQEVILRCVPISNHLYFYWYRQILGQKVEFLVSFYNNEISEKSEIFDDQFSVERPDGSNFTLKIRSTKLEDSAMYFCASRGQGRTYEQYFGPGTRLTVT.

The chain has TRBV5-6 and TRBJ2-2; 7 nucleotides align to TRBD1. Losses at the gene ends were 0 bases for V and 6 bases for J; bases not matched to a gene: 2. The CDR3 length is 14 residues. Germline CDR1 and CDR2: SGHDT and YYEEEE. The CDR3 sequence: CASSLGQGSGELFF. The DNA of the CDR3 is TGTGCCAGCAGCTTGGGACAGGGATCCGGGGAGCTGTTTTTT. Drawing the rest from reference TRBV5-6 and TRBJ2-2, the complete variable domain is DAGVTQSPTHLIKTRGQQVTLRCSPKSGHDTVSWYQQALGQGPQFIFQYYEEEERQRGNFPDRFSGHQFPNYSSELNVNALLLGDSALYLCASSLGQGSGELFFGEGSRLTVL.

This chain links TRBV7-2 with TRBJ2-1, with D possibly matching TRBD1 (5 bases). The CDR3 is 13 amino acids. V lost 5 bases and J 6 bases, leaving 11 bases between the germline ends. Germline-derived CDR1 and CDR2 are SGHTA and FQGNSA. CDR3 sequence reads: CASSILQVNEQFF. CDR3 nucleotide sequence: TGTGCCAGCAGCATCTTACAGGTCAATGAGCAGTTCTTC.

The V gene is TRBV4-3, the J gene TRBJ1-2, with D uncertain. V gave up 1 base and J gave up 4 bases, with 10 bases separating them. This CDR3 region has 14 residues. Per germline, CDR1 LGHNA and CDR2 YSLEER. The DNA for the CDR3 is TGCGCCAGCAGCCAAGTAACGAGAAGCTATGGCTACACCTTC. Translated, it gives CASSQVTRSYGYTF.

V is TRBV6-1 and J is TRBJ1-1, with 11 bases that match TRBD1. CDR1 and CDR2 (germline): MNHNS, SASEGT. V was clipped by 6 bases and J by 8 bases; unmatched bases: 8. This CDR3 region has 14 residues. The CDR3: CASRPGQGALEAFF. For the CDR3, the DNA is TGTGCCAGCAGGCCCGGACAGGGGGCTTTGGAAGCTTTCTTT.

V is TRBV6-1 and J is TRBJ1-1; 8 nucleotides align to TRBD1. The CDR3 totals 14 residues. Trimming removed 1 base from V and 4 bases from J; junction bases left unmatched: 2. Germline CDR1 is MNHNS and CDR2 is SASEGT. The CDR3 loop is CASSEGTGTTEAFF. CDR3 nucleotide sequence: TGTGCCAGCAGTGAAGGGACAGGGACCACTGAAGCTTTCTTT.

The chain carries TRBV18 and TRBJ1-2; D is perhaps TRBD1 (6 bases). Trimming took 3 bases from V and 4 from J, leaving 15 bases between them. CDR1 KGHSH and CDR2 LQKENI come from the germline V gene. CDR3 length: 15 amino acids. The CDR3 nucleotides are TGTGCCAGCTCACCCGGACAGCTAACAGTCTATGGCTACACCTTC. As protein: CASSPGQLTVYGYTF.

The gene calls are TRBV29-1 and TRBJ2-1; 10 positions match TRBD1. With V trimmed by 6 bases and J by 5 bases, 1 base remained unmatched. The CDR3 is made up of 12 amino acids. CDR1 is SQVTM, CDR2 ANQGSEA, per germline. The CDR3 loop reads CSVGTGDNEQFF. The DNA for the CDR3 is TGCAGCGTGGGGACAGGGGACAATGAGCAGTTCTTC.

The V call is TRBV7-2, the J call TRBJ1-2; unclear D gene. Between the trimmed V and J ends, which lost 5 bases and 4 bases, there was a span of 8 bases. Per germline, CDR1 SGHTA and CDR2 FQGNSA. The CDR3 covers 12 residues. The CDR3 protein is CASSLAAYGYTF. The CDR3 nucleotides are TGTGCCAGCAGCCTGGCGGCCTATGGCTACACCTTC.

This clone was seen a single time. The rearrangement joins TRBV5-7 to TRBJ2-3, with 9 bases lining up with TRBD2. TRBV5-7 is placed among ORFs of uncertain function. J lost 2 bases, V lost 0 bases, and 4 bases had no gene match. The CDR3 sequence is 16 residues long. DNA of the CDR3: TGTGCCAGCAGCTTGGCTAGCGGGAAGGTCACAGATACGCAGTATTTT. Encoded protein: CASSLASGKVTDTQYF.

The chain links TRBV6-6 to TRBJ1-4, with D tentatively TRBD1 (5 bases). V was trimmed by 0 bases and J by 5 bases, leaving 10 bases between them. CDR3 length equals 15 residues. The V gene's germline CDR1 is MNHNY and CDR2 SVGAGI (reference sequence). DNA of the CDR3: TGTGCCAGCAGTTACTCGAGGCAGGGAAATGAAAAACTGTTTTTT. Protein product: CASSYSRQGNEKLFF.

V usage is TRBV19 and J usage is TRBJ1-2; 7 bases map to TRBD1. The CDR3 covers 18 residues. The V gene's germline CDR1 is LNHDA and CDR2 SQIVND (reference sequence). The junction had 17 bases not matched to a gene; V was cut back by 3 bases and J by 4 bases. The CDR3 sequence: CASSISPPGGGGTYGYTF. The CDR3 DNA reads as TGTGCCAGTAGTATTTCTCCCCCCGGTGGAGGGGGCACCTATGGCTACACCTTC.

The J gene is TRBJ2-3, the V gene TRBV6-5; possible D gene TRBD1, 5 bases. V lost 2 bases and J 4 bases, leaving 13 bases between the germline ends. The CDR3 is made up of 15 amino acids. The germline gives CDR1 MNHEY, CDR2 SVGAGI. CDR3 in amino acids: CASSYSRVGSDTQYF. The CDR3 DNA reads TGTGCCAGCAGTTACAGCAGGGTAGGGTCAGATACGCAGTATTTT.